This TCR beta chain was observed in a study of shared clonotypes between healthy human individuals. Regarding the study as a whole: Non-shared clonotypes had lower generation probabilities than those shared by all four donors. Expectations were that clonotype sharing among donors would be affected by sequencing depth.

The authors distributed each subset's genomic DNA evenly over several immunoSEQ plates. Sequencing used immunoSEQ multiplex PCR; TCRdb keeps in-frame clones, though not all of them. The sample has 2 million to 2.5 million clones; 85% to 95% are singletons. Regarding this clone: What it binds is unknown.

The CD4+ fraction was divided into a CD45RA+ naive subset and a CD45RA-negative memory subset. The ends were cut back, 4 bases at V and 4 bases at J, with 11 bases in the middle. CDR1 and CDR2 (germline): SGHRS, YFSETQ. CDR3 length: 13 amino acids. This rearrangement joins TRBV5-1 to TRBJ1-1; D remains unclear. The sample consisted of naive CD4+ T cells from PBMCs. The subset was: CD45RA+ positively selected. This TCR was recovered from a man younger than 35 in good health. Some clones in this sample may be carry-over from other donors' samples. The CDR3 region is CASSPAGVTEAFF. The CDR3, as DNA: TGCGCCAGCAGCCCGGCAGGTGTCACTGAAGCTTTCTTT.